This TCR beta chain was captured in a study of shared clonotypes between healthy human individuals. Study observations and caveats: The authors expected sequencing depth to affect clonotype sharing among donors. Blood was the sole source, and tissue repertoires probably differ.

Deep was the level used in running the assay. Every immunoSEQ plate was one replicate of a subset's evenly spread DNA. Using immunoSEQ multiplex PCR, the repertoire was profiled, and TCRdb retains in-frame clones only, with some absent. The sample records 1.6 million or so clones, around 97% being singletons. The CDR3 length is 19 residues. Germline-derived CDR1 and CDR2 are SGDLS and YYNGEE. V gave up 0 bases and J gave up 0 bases, with 18 bases separating them. A remark on this clone: Its antigen is unknown.

The clonotype was recovered from a man under 40 in good health. The sequenced sample consisted of naive CD4+ T cells sorted from blood. The subset: CD45RA+ positively selected. The J gene is TRBJ1-4, the V gene TRBV9, with D unresolved. The DNA of the CDR3 is TGTGCCAGCAGCGTAGGGGGTCTGCTGACGGTCTCAACTAATGAAAAACTGTTTTTT. Translation: CASSVGGLLTVSTNEKLFF.